These 16 T cell receptor beta chains were sequenced from one sample in a study of cytomegalovirus exposure and HLA in healthy donors. In the PCR, 60 Vbeta and 13 Jbeta primers were used. Libraries were prepared by immunoSEQ multiplex PCR; TCRdb keeps only in-frame clonotypes and omits some of them. The sample lists more than 85,000 clones; 79% were seen once. Sequencing input: PBMCs. Receptors were obtained from a man aged 25 to 40 in good health and CMV-seropositive.

This chain connects TRBV4-1 to TRBJ2-3; 8 nucleotides match TRBD2. In germline, CDR1 is MGHRA, CDR2 YSYEKL. V shed 1 base, J shed 0 bases, and the junction held 6 bases outside the gene matches. This CDR3 has 17 residues. The CDR3 reads CASSQGRAGGSTDTQYF. CDR3 nucleotide sequence: TGCGCCAGCAGCCAAGGGAGGGCGGGGGGAAGCACAGATACGCAGTATTTT.

This clone was seen a few times. DNA of the CDR3: TGTGCCAGCAGTTACGGGACTTTGAACACTGAAGCTTTCTTT. Protein: CASSYGTLNTEAFF. The rearrangement uses TRBV6-6 and TRBJ1-1; the D gene is possibly TRBD1 (5 bases). The CDR3 covers 14 residues. CDR1 is MNHNY and CDR2 is SVGAGI in the germline V gene (reference sequence). Between the trimmed V and J ends, which lost 2 bases and 0 bases, there was a span of 7 bases.

V usage is TRBV30 and J usage is TRBJ2-1, with 11 bases fitting TRBD2. This CDR3 is built from 14 residues. Germline V gene lookup returns CDR1 GTSNPN and CDR2 SVGIG (reference sequence). Losses at the gene ends were 0 bases for V and 5 bases for J; bases not matched to a gene: 0. The CDR3 spells CAWSVLAGDNEQFF. The CDR3 DNA follows: TGTGCCTGGAGTGTACTAGCGGGGGACAATGAGCAGTTCTTC.

The genes are TRBV5-6 and TRBJ2-3, with 12 bases lining up with TRBD1. With V trimmed by 3 bases and J by 6 bases, 8 bases remained unmatched. This CDR3 contains 16 residues. CDR1 and CDR2 (germline): SGHDT, YYEEEE. In DNA, the CDR3 is TGTGCCAGCAGCTGGGGGACAGGGGGCGCAGACGATACGCAGTATTTT. Translated: CASSWGTGGADDTQYF.

This chain joins TRBV7-2 and TRBJ2-5, with 8 nucleotides matching TRBD2. Germline CDR1 reads SGHTA; CDR2 reads FQGNSA. The CDR3 contains 16 residues. V was pared by 5 bases and J by 5 bases, with 13 bases of the junction left unmatched. DNA for the CDR3: TGTGCCAGCAGCCCAGTACGGGGGGGGGCCTGGGAGACCCAGTACTTC. It specifies CASSPVRGGAWETQYF.

The chain employs TRBV19 and TRBJ2-7, with 9 bases identical to TRBD1. The CDR3 has 17 amino acids. Per the germline V gene, CDR1 is LNHDA and CDR2 is SQIVND (reference sequence). J was trimmed by 0 bases and V by 2 bases; bases with no gene match: 8. CDR3 protein: CASSIRGQGLVSYEQYF. CDR3 nucleotides: TGTGCCAGTAGTATAAGAGGACAGGGGTTGGTCTCCTACGAGCAGTACTTC.

V gene TRBV15 combines with J gene TRBJ1-1; tentative D call: TRBD1 (5 bases). Looked up from germline, CDR1 is LNHNV and CDR2 is YYDKDF (reference sequence). Trimming pared 0 bases from V and 1 base from J, leaving 12 bases between. The CDR3 has 16 amino acids. The CDR3 reads CATSRDLGGSNTEAFF. The CDR3 DNA is TGTGCCACCAGCAGAGATCTGGGGGGATCGAACACTGAAGCTTTCTTT.

V is TRBV5-1 and J is TRBJ2-7; 8 positions match TRBD1. The junction had 3 bases not matched to a gene; V was cut back by 3 bases and J by 4 bases. The CDR3 sequence is 13 residues long. CDR1 SGHRS and CDR2 YFSETQ come from the germline V gene. DNA of the CDR3: TGCGCCAGCAGCTACCGGGACAGGTACGAGCAGTACTTC. Translated, it gives CASSYRDRYEQYF.

The chain combines TRBV7-2 with TRBJ2-4; D is perhaps TRBD1 (6 bases). V lost 1 base, J lost 9 bases, and 13 bases lay in between. CDR3 length: 14 amino acids. Germline V lookup: CDR1 SGHTA, CDR2 FQGNSA. The CDR3 sequence is CASSLGVRGIIQYF. The CDR3, as DNA: TGTGCCAGCAGCTTAGGTGTGAGGGGGATCATTCAGTACTTC.

The chain has TRBV30 and TRBJ1-6; D is uncertain. Trimming left V 3 bases short and J 5 bases short, with 8 bases between. CDR1 is GTSNPN and CDR2 is SVGIG in the germline V gene (reference sequence). This CDR3 comprises 13 residues. The CDR3, as DNA: TGTGCCTGGAGGCGGGGTAATAATTCACCCCTCCACTTT. Translated: CAWRRGNNSPLHF.

Here the CDR3 reads CASSRTGQVNTEAFF. DNA of the CDR3: TGTGCCAGTTCAAGAACAGGACAAGTGAACACTGAAGCTTTCTTT. The chain joins TRBV19 to TRBJ1-1, with D tentatively TRBD1 (5 bases). From germline, CDR1 is LNHDA and CDR2 SQIVND (reference sequence). The CDR3 totals 15 residues. V lost 8 bases and J lost 0, with 16 bases in between.

This chain connects TRBV2 to TRBJ1-5, with a weak D call TRBD1 (6 bases). The V end was cut by 6 bases, the J end by 3 bases, with 15 bases between. The germline gives CDR1 SNHLY, CDR2 FYNNEI. The CDR3 spans 15 residues. The CDR3 region has the DNA TGTGCCAGCAGCTGGGACATAAGTGCCAATCAGCCCCAGCATTTT. Translating it yields CASSWDISANQPQHF.

The chain links TRBV6-1 to TRBJ2-3; D possibly corresponds to TRBD2 (5 bases). The CDR3 covers 13 residues. The germline gives CDR1 MNHNS, CDR2 SASEGT. The germline V and J ends were trimmed by 5 bases and 8 bases, with 14 bases remaining between them. CDR3 sequence reads: CASSSGPRGTQYF. The CDR3 nucleotides are TGTGCCAGCAGTTCAGGACCCCGGGGTACGCAGTATTTT.

V usage is TRBV4-2 and J usage is TRBJ2-3; tentative D call: TRBD1 (5 bases). Germline V gene lookup returns CDR1 LGHNA and CDR2 YNFKEQ. With 0 bases removed from V and 6 bases from J, the gap between germline ends came to 16 bases. There are 16 residues in the CDR3. For the CDR3, the DNA is TGTGCCAGCAGCCAAGAAATTGGGGCACGACAGGATACGCAGTATTTT. Its protein product is CASSQEIGARQDTQYF.

This rearrangement joins TRBV5-6 to TRBJ1-1, with 8 bases lining up with TRBD1. CDR3 length: 14 amino acids. Per germline, CDR1 SGHDT and CDR2 YYEEEE. With 3 bases clipped from V and 0 bases from J, the junction kept 1 base outside the gene matches. This CDR3 is CASSYRGMNTEAFF. The CDR3 coding sequence is TGTGCCAGCAGCTACAGGGGGATGAACACTGAAGCTTTCTTT.

The V and J genes are TRBV7-6 and TRBJ1-6, with TRBD1 matching 7 bases. V trimming: 5 bases; J trimming: 6 bases; junction bases outside the gene matches: 7. The CDR3 has 15 amino acids. Looked up from germline, CDR1 is SGHVS and CDR2 is FNYEAQ. The CDR3 loop is CASSLTSGGNSPLHF. CDR3 coding DNA: TGTGCCAGCAGCCTCACTTCAGGGGGTAATTCACCCCTCCACTTT.